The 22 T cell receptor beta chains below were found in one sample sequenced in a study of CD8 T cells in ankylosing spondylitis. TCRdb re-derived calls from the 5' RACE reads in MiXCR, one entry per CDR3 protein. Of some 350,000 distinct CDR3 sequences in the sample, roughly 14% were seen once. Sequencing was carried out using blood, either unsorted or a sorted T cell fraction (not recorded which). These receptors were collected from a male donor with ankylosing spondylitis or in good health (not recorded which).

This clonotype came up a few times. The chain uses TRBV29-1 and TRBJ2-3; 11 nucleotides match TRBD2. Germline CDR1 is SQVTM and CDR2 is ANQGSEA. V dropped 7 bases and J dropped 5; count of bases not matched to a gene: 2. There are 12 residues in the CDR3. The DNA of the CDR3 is TGCAGCGCAGGACTAGCGGGAGATACGCAGTATTTT. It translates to CSAGLAGDTQYF.

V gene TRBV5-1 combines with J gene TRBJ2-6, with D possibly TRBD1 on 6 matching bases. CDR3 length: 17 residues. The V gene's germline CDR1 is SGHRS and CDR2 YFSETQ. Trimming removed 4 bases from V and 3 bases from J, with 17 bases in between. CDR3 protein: CASSLTIQGGGANVLTF. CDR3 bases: TGCGCCAGCAGCCTAACAATACAGGGTGGTGGGGCCAACGTCCTGACTTTC.

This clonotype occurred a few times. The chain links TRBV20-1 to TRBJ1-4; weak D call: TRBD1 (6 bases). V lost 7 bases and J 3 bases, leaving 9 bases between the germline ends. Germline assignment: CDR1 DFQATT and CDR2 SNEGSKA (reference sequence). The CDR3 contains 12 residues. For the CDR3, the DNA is TGCAGTGTAGGGGGTCCTAATGAAAAACTGTTTTTT. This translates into CSVGGPNEKLFF.

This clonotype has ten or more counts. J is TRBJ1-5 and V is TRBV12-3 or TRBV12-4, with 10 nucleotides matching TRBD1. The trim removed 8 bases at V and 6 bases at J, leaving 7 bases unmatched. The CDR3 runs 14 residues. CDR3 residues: CASSRDRGTQPQHF. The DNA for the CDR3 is TGTGCCAGCTCCCGGGACAGGGGAACTCAGCCCCAGCATTTT.

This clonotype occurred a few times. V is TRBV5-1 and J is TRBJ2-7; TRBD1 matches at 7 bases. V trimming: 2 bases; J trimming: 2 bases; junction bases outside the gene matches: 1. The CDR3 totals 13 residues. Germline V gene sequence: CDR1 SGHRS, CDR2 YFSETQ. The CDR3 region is CASSFTGAYEQYF. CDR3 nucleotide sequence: TGCGCCAGCAGCTTTACAGGGGCCTACGAGCAGTACTTC.

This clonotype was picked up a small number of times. The CDR3 here is CASSPQQANQPQHF. As DNA, the CDR3 is TGTGCCAGCAGCCCACAGCAGGCCAATCAGCCCCAGCATTTT. The chain has TRBV12-3 or TRBV12-4 and TRBJ1-5; D call uncertain. Trimming shortened V by 6 bases and J by 3 bases, and 12 bases separated the two germline ends. CDR3 size: 14 residues.

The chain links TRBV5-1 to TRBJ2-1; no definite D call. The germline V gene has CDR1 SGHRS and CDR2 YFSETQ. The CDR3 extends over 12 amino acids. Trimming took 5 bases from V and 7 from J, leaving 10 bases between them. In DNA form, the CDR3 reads TGCGCCAGCAGTTTTAGCCCTAATGAGCAGTTCTTC. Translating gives CASSFSPNEQFF.

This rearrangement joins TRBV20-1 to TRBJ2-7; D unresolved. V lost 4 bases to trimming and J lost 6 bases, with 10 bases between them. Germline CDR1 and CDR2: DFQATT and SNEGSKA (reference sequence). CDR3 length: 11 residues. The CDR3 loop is CSAKWGIEQYF. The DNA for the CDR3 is TGCAGTGCTAAGTGGGGAATCGAGCAGTACTTC.

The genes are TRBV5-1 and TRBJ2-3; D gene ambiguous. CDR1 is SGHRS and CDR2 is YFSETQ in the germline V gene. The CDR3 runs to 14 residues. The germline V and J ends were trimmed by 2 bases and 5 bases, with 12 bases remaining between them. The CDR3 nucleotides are TGCGCCAGCAGCTTAACGGCTGGGGAAGATACGCAGTATTTT. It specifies CASSLTAGEDTQYF. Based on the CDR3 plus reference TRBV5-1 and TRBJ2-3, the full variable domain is KAGVTQTPRYLIKTRGQQVTLSCSPISGHRSVSWYQQTPGQGLQFLFEYFSETQRNKGNFPGRFSGRQFSNSRSEMNVSTLELGDSALYLCASSLTAGEDTQYFGPGTRLTVL.

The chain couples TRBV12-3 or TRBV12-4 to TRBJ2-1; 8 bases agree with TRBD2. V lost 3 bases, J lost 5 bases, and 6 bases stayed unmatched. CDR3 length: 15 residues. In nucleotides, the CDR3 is TGTGCCAGCAGTTTCGGGGGGGGGCTGAACAATGAGCAGTTCTTC. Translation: CASSFGGGLNNEQFF.

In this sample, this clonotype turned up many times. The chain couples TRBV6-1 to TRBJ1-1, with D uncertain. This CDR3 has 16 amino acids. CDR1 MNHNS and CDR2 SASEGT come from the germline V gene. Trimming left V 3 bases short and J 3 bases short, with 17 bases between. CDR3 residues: CASSDGRERVYTEAFF. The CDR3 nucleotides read TGTGCCAGCAGTGACGGAAGGGAGAGGGTTTACACTGAAGCTTTCTTT.

For the CDR3, the DNA is TGTGCCAGCAAAATGGGGGGACTAGCGGGAGACAATGAGCAGTTCTTC. It is translated as CASKMGGLAGDNEQFF. This sequence joins TRBV12-3 or TRBV12-4 and TRBJ2-1, with 14 nucleotides matching TRBD2. The CDR3 length is 16 residues. V shed 7 bases, J shed 5 bases, and the junction held 7 bases outside the gene matches.

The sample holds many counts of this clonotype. The CDR3 region is CASSGPGWETMSNTEAFF. CDR3 coding DNA: TGTGCCAGCAGCGGTCCAGGTTGGGAAACAATGTCGAACACTGAAGCTTTCTTT. The chain carries TRBV2 and TRBJ1-1; D not certain. Germline V lookup: CDR1 SNHLY, CDR2 FYNNEI. V shed 6 bases and J shed 1 base, with 24 bases lying between them. The CDR3 has 18 residues.

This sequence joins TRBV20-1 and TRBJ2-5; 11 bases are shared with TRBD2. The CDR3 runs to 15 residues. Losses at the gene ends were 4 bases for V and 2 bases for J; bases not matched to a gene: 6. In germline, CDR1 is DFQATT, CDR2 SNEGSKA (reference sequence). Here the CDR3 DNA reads TGCAGTGCTATAGCTAGCGGGGGGACGCAAGAGACCCAGTACTTC. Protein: CSAIASGGTQETQYF.

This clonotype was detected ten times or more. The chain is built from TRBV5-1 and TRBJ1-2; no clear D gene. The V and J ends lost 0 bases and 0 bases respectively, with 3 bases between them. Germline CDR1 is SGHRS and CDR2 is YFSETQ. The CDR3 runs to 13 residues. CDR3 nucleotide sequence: TGCGCCAGCAGCTTGGGGACTAACTATGGCTACACCTTC. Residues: CASSLGTNYGYTF.

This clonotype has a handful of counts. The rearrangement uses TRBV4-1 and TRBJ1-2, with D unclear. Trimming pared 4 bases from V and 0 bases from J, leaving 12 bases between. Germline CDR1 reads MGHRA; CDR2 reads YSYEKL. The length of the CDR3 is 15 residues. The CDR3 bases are TGCGCCAGCAGCCCGACACCAAGGCCTAACTATGGCTACACCTTC. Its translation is CASSPTPRPNYGYTF.

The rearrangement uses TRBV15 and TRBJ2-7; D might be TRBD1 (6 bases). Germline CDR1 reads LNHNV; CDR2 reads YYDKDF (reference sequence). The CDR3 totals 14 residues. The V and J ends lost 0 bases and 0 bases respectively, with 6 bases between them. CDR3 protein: CATSRDRGSYEQYF. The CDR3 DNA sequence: TGTGCCACCAGCAGAGACAGGGGCTCCTACGAGCAGTACTTC.

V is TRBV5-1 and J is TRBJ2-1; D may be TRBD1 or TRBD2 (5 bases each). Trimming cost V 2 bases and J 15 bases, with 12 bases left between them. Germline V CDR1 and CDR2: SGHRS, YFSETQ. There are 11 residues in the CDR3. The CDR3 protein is CASSLPGPTFF. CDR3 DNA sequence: TGCGCCAGCAGCTTACCGGGACCTACGTTCTTC.

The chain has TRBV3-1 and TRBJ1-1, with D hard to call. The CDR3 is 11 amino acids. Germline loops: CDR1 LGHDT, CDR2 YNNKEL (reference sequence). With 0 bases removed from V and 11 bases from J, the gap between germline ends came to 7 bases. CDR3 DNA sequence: TGTGCCAGCAGCCAAGAGGGAAAGGCTTTCTTT. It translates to CASSQEGKAFF.

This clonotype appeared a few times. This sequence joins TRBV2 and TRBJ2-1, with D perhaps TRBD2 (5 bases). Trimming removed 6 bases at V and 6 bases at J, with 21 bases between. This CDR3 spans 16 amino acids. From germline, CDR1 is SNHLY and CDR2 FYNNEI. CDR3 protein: CASSDRSPDYSNEQFF. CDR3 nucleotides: TGTGCCAGCAGCGATCGCTCGCCCGACTATTCCAATGAGCAGTTCTTC.

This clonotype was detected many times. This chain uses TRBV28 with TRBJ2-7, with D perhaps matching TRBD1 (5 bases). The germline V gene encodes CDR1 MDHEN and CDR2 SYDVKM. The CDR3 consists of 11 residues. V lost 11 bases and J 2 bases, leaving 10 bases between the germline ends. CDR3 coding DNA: TGTGCCTCGGAAGGGGCCTACGAGCAGTACTTC. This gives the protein CASEGAYEQYF.

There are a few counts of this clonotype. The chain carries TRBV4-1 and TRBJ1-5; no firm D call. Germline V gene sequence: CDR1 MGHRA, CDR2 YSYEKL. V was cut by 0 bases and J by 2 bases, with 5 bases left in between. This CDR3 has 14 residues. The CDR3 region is CASSQETGNQPQHF. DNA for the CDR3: TGCGCCAGCAGCCAAGAAACAGGCAATCAGCCCCAGCATTTT.